Listed here are 21 T cell receptor beta chains from one sample, sequenced in a study of OX40 agonist ivuxolimab in advanced cancers. Libraries were prepared by immunoSEQ multiplex PCR; TCRdb keeps only in-frame clonotypes and omits some of them. Among about 83,000 clones listed, 91% were seen once. This specimen was CD4+ or CD8+ T cells sorted from blood, taken in a trial of the OX40 agonist ivuxolimab. These receptors came from an adult with an advanced solid tumor such as melanoma, head and neck, liver or kidney cancer.

The V gene is TRBV18, the J gene TRBJ1-1; a weak D match, TRBD1 (5 bases). The length of the CDR3 is 12 residues. Germline V lookup: CDR1 KGHSH, CDR2 LQKENI. Deletions cut 5 bases from V and 1 base from J, with 5 bases between. CDR3: CASSGQNTEAFF. In DNA, the CDR3 is TGTGCCAGCTCAGGACAGAACACTGAAGCTTTCTTT.

The rearrangement links TRBV4-3 to TRBJ1-5; the match to TRBD1 covers 7 bases. Germline values: CDR1 LGHNA, CDR2 YSLEER. The junction had 4 bases not matched to a gene; V was cut back by 0 bases and J by 5 bases. The CDR3 is 15 residues long. The CDR3 protein is CASSQDVQGDQPQHF. CDR3 nucleotide sequence: TGCGCCAGCAGCCAAGATGTGCAGGGGGATCAGCCCCAGCATTTT.

The chain uses TRBV28 and TRBJ2-7, with TRBD2 identical over 11 bases. With 5 bases clipped from V and 2 bases from J, the junction kept 2 bases outside the gene matches. Germline V gives CDR1 MDHEN, CDR2 SYDVKM. This CDR3 is 14 amino acids long. CDR3 DNA: TGTGCCAGCAGTACTAGCGGGGGAGCCTACGAGCAGTACTTC. As protein: CASSTSGGAYEQYF.

The chain links TRBV30 to TRBJ1-1; D not resolved. This CDR3 is 13 amino acids long. The V gene's germline CDR1 is GTSNPN and CDR2 SVGIG (reference sequence). The V and J ends lost 5 bases and 1 base respectively, with 11 bases between them. This chain's CDR3 is CAWVGSANTEAFF. DNA for the CDR3: TGTGCCTGGGTGGGCTCCGCGAACACTGAAGCTTTCTTT. Supplemented by reference TRBV30 and TRBJ1-1, the full variable domain reads SQTIHQWPATLVQPVGSPLSLECTVEGTSNPNLYWYRQAAGRGLQLLFYSVGIGQISSEVPQNLSASRPQDRQFILSSKKLLLSDSGFYLCAWVGSANTEAFFGQGTRLTVV.

CDR3 sequence (DNA): TGCGCCAGCAGTGAGTCTAGGGGGGGGAACTATGGCTACACCTTC. Its protein product is CASSESRGGNYGYTF. The rearrangement links TRBV10-2 to TRBJ1-2, with D tentatively TRBD1 (6 bases). This CDR3 spans 15 amino acids. The germline V gene has CDR1 WSHSY and CDR2 SAAADI. V was trimmed by 0 bases and J by 2 bases, leaving 10 bases between them.

The V and J genes are TRBV6-5 and TRBJ2-7; D possibly corresponds to TRBD2 (5 bases). This CDR3 contains 16 residues. Trimming shortened V by 0 bases and J by 2 bases, and 14 bases separated the two germline ends. From germline, CDR1 is MNHEY and CDR2 SVGAGI. CDR3 in DNA: TGTGCCAGCAGTTACTCGGTTGGACTCCGCACCTACGAGCAGTACTTC. It specifies CASSYSVGLRTYEQYF.

This chain links TRBV29-1 with TRBJ1-2; D perhaps matches TRBD1 (6 bases). Germline assignment: CDR1 SQVTM and CDR2 ANQGSEA. V lost 6 bases and J lost 5, with 19 bases in between. The CDR3 spans 14 residues. This chain's CDR3 is CSVEKTGPRYGYTF. The CDR3, as DNA: TGCAGCGTAGAAAAAACAGGGCCCAGGTATGGCTACACCTTC.

CDR3: CASSKGAGTGGQPQHF. CDR3 coding DNA: TGTGCCAGCAGTAAAGGGGCGGGGACAGGGGGCCAGCCCCAGCATTTT. The chain couples TRBV27 to TRBJ1-5, with TRBD1 matching 12 bases. The CDR3 spans 16 residues. Germline assignment: CDR1 MNHEY and CDR2 SMNVEV (reference sequence). After removal of 5 bases from V and 7 bases from J, the junction contained 9 bases not matched to a gene.

V usage is TRBV11-3 and J usage is TRBJ2-2; D remains unclear. This CDR3 is built from 14 residues. Trimming removed 5 bases at V and 2 bases at J, with 9 bases between. Looked up from germline, CDR1 is SGHNT and CDR2 is YENEEA. In DNA form, the CDR3 reads TGTGCCAGCAGCCCCACTGGAAACACCGGGGAGCTGTTTTTT. It specifies CASSPTGNTGELFF.

The V and J genes are TRBV10-3 and TRBJ1-5; no definite D call. Per germline, CDR1 ENHRY and CDR2 SYGVKD. V shed 0 bases and J shed 0 bases, with 6 bases lying between them. This CDR3 has 15 amino acids. The DNA for the CDR3 is TGTGCCATCAGTGAGTCAAGTGATAGCAATCAGCCCCAGCATTTT. Translation gives CAISESSDSNQPQHF.

This chain uses TRBV6-1 with TRBJ1-3; no reliable D call. CDR1 and CDR2 from the germline V gene are MNHNS and SASEGT. V was cut by 2 bases and J by 1 base, with 0 bases left in between. This CDR3 is built from 12 residues. In nucleotides, the CDR3 is TGTGCCAGCAGTGAATCTGGAAACACCATATATTTT. Protein sequence: CASSESGNTIYF.

CDR3 bases: TGTGCCAGCAGCTCCGGACTAGCGACCGGCTACAATGAGCAGTTCTTC. Protein sequence: CASSSGLATGYNEQFF. This rearrangement joins TRBV7-6 to TRBJ2-1; 9 bases align to TRBD2. V was clipped by 4 bases and J by 3 bases; unmatched bases: 7. The CDR3 is 16 amino acids. Germline assignment: CDR1 SGHVS and CDR2 FNYEAQ.

With regard to this clone: Other DNA sequences from this sample encode an identical CDR3 as well. This chain connects TRBV30 to TRBJ1-1; possibly TRBD1 for D (5 bases). CDR1 and CDR2 (germline): GTSNPN, SVGIG (reference sequence). V was shortened by 0 bases and J by 4 bases, with 9 bases between the two germline ends. This CDR3 contains 13 residues. CDR3 protein: CAWSVGVGTEAFF. CDR3 DNA: TGTGCCTGGAGTGTAGGGGTTGGCACTGAAGCTTTCTTT.

V usage is TRBV30 and J usage is TRBJ1-5; possible D gene TRBD1, 6 bases. The CDR3 is 15 amino acids. CDR1 is GTSNPN and CDR2 is SVGIG in the germline V gene (reference sequence). Trimming pared 3 bases from V and 0 bases from J, leaving 12 bases between. CDR3 in amino acids: CAWRVQGNSNQPQHF. CDR3 sequence (DNA): TGTGCCTGGAGGGTACAGGGAAATAGCAATCAGCCCCAGCATTTT.

This clone showed up just a few times. The V gene is TRBV7-3, the J gene TRBJ2-3, with D unresolved. Trimming left V 1 base short and J 4 bases short, with 6 bases between. Per germline, CDR1 SGHTA and CDR2 FQGTGA. There are 13 residues in the CDR3. CDR3 sequence reads: CASSLKLSDTQYF. CDR3 nucleotides: TGTGCCAGCAGCTTAAAACTGTCAGATACGCAGTATTTT.

The rearrangement joins TRBV6-5 to TRBJ2-7; D might be TRBD2 (6 bases). CDR3 size: 16 residues. Germline lookup yields CDR1 MNHEY and CDR2 SVGAGI. The V end lost 0 bases, the J end lost 5 bases, and 17 bases lay between the germline ends. This CDR3 is CASSYSSGELTNEQYF. For the CDR3, the DNA is TGTGCCAGCAGTTACTCGTCGGGGGAGCTCACCAACGAGCAGTACTTC.

This rearrangement joins TRBV7-9 to TRBJ2-5; 7 bases match TRBD1. The CDR3 length is 13 residues. J lost 5 bases, V lost 8 bases, and 8 bases had no gene match. Per the germline V gene, CDR1 is SEHNR and CDR2 is FQNEAQ (reference sequence). The CDR3 region has the DNA TGTGCCAGCGGCGGACAGGAGCGGGAGACCCAGTACTTC. As protein: CASGGQERETQYF.

The J gene is TRBJ2-3, the V gene TRBV6-1; 9 bases align to TRBD2. CDR1 and CDR2 (germline): MNHNS, SASEGT. The CDR3 has 15 amino acids. The trim removed 0 bases at V and 5 bases at J, leaving 3 bases unmatched. The CDR3 sequence: CASSEARLAEDTQYF. The CDR3 nucleotides read TGTGCCAGCAGTGAAGCTCGACTAGCGGAAGATACGCAGTATTTT.

The chain joins TRBV4-3 to TRBJ2-3, with D maybe TRBD2 (7 bases). Trimming removed 0 bases at V and 6 bases at J, with 13 bases between. Germline CDR1 and CDR2: LGHNA and YSLEER. The CDR3 sequence is 15 residues long. The CDR3: CASSQDSGGEDTQYF. For the CDR3, the DNA is TGCGCCAGCAGCCAAGATTCGGGGGGCGAGGATACGCAGTATTTT.

The chain joins TRBV11-2 to TRBJ2-5; 7 nucleotides align to TRBD1. There are 15 residues in the CDR3. Unmatched junction bases numbered 10, after V lost 5 bases and J lost 4 bases. The V gene's germline CDR1 is SGHAT and CDR2 FQNNGV. The CDR3 DNA follows: TGTGCCAGCAGCCCTGGGACAGTGACTGCAGAGACCCAGTACTTC. This sequence encodes CASSPGTVTAETQYF.

CDR3 amino acids: CASSLWQEAFF. The CDR3 DNA reads TGTGCCAGCAGCTTATGGCAAGAAGCTTTCTTT. J is TRBJ1-1 and V is TRBV7-9; D is unresolved. With 2 bases removed from V and 8 bases from J, the gap between germline ends came to 6 bases. The germline V gene encodes CDR1 SEHNR and CDR2 FQNEAQ (reference sequence). CDR3 length: 11 amino acids.